This T cell receptor (beta chain) was recovered during a study of T cells in Graves' hyperthyroidism and ophthalmopathy. The TCR beta CDR3 regions underwent amplification using RNA transcripts as the source. The HTBI set primed first-round TCR CDR3 RT-PCR. TCRdb analysed the multiplex PCR reads with MiXCR anew, one entry per CDR3 protein. The sample lists some 770,000 distinct CDR3 sequences, roughly 15% seen once, with under 10% in the top ten. Study observations and caveats: Ophthalmopathy onset followed model prediction by a median around six months. In blood, most of the thyroid clonotypes expanded above 0.001 were also present.

Germline V gives CDR1 DFQATT, CDR2 SNEGSKA (reference sequence). The CDR3 has 15 amino acids. V shed 0 bases, J shed 5 bases, and the junction held 4 bases outside the gene matches. A word on this clonotype: Its matching antigen is unknown.

The sample comprised blood. The chain recombines TRBV20-1 with TRBJ2-3, with 11 bases fitting TRBD2. The sequence was collected from a man aged 18-30 years with Graves' hyperthyroidism. DNA for the CDR3: TGCAGTGCTAGAGATCTAGCGGGGGGAGGAGATACGCAGTATTTT. It translates to CSARDLAGGGDTQYF.